This T cell receptor beta chain appears in the sequencing data of a study of blood T cells in healthy people across ages. The study's findings and limits: Naive and antigen-experienced cells were not separated, limiting conclusive comparison.

Concerning this clonotype itself: Its antigen is as yet unknown.

A J-beta primer mix and a sample-barcoded 5' primer were used in a second PCR of about 7 to 12 cycles. Each CDR3 protein is one row after TCRdb ran MiXCR on the 5' RACE reads. The sample has fewer than 1,200,000 distinct CDR3 sequences, approximately 26% seen once. The germline V and J ends were trimmed by 1 base and 2 bases, with 18 bases remaining between them. Germline values: CDR1 LNHDA, CDR2 SQIVND (reference sequence). The CDR3 contains 17 residues. RNA extraction gave at least 5.5 micrograms of total RNA per sample. These data also featured in a second study, about T cells of mothers and their children. That publication notes: There were over 9.5 million TCR beta CDR3 reads from each mother and a few million from each child.

This sequence originates from a girl under 10 years old in good health. The gene calls are TRBV19 and TRBJ2-7; D is perhaps TRBD1 (6 bases). Material: blood. This CDR3 is CASSIGTVPSSPYEQYF. For the CDR3, the DNA is TGTGCCAGTAGTATAGGGACAGTCCCGTCGTCCCCCTACGAGCAGTACTTC. The full variable domain, rest sourced from reference TRBV19 and TRBJ2-7, is DGGITQSPKYLFRKEGQNVTLSCEQNLNHDAMYWYRQDPGQGLRLIYYSQIVNDFQKGDIAEGYSVSREKKESFPLTVTSAQKNPTAFYLCASSIGTVPSSPYEQYFGPGTRLTVT.